This T cell receptor beta chain derives from a study of blood T cell repertoires in COVID-19. Study-wide context: In each case, the material was cDNA or gDNA derived from T cells, B-cell-depleted T cells, or PBMCs.

Per the original methods: Reference gene primer amplification gave nucleated cell count estimates. Profiled with immunoSEQ multiplex PCR; TCRdb holds only in-frame clones, not every one. That table supplies the V and J calls and clone size; D and trimming were determined from the DNA. The sample holds around 61,000 clones; around nine tenths are singletons and the top ten take roughly 1.5%. This receptor was obtained from a man in his fifties or sixties with acute or convalescent COVID-19. The sequenced sample was peripheral blood.

Written as DNA, the CDR3 is TGTGCCAGCAGCCCGACAGGTGACGGGAACACTGAAGCTTTCTTT. This encodes CASSPTGDGNTEAFF. This rearrangement joins TRBV5-4 to TRBJ1-1; perhaps TRBD1 as D (6 bases). Germline CDR1 is SGHNT and CDR2 is YYREEE (reference sequence). V lost 4 bases to trimming and J lost 1 base, with 14 bases between them. The CDR3 spans 15 residues.